Listed below are T cell receptor beta chains from one sample, sequenced in a study of T cell repertoires in cytomegalovirus infection. Their target antigens are unknown. In TCRdb, the reads were re-called with MiXCR into one record per CDR3 protein. In the table there are some 500,000 distinct CDR3 sequences, about 33% of which are singletons. The input for sequencing was cultured PBMCs, taken from culture after CMV antigen stimulation. The receptors here all came from a human donor in good health (CMV status not recorded). Some clones in this sample may be carry-over from other donors' samples. CDR3s include the opening cysteine and the closing phenylalanine or tryptophan. The D gene is left open where the match is weak. Where a row states a size, it is once, few, many or the class of an expanded clone; other rows omit it.

d_call: TRBD1; clone_size: many; j_call: TRBJ2-4; v_call: TRBV11-2; cdr3_aa: CASSALRDSKNIQYF; cdr3_nt: TGTGCCAGCAGCGCGCTACGGGACAGCAAAAACATTCAGTACTTC
d_call: TRBD1; clone_size: NA; j_call: TRBJ1-3; v_call: TRBV5-4; cdr3_aa: CASSRTGTGDGNTIYF; cdr3_nt: TGTGCCAGCAGCAGGACCGGGACAGGGGATGGAAACACCATATATTTT
d_call: NA; clone_size: NA; j_call: TRBJ2-7; v_call: TRBV7-9; cdr3_aa: CASSSQGIGYEQYF; cdr3_nt: TGTGCCAGCAGCTCCCAGGGAATTGGGTACGAGCAGTACTTC
d_call: NA; clone_size: few; j_call: TRBJ2-5; v_call: TRBV7-9; cdr3_aa: CASSFEGIWEQETQYF; cdr3_nt: TGTGCCAGCAGCTTCGAGGGGATTTGGGAGCAAGAGACCCAGTACTTC
d_call: TRBD2; clone_size: once; j_call: TRBJ2-1; v_call: TRBV11-2; cdr3_aa: CASSSPQNRGLAGGSYNEQFF; cdr3_nt: TGTGCCAGCAGCTCCCCCCAGAACCGGGGACTAGCGGGAGGCTCCTACAATGAGCAGTTCTTC
d_call: NA; clone_size: many; j_call: TRBJ1-5; v_call: TRBV7-2; cdr3_aa: CASSLDRNQPQHF; cdr3_nt: TGTGCCAGCAGCTTAGACAGGAATCAGCCCCAGCATTTT
d_call: NA; clone_size: NA; j_call: TRBJ2-3; v_call: TRBV12-3/TRBV12-4; cdr3_aa: CASSAPPGTDTQYF; cdr3_nt: TGTGCCAGCAGTGCCCCCCCAGGCACAGATACGCAGTATTTT
d_call: NA; clone_size: once; j_call: TRBJ2-1; v_call: TRBV27; cdr3_aa: CASTTPSGYNEQFF; cdr3_nt: TGTGCCAGCACAACACCCAGCGGTTACAATGAGCAGTTCTTC
d_call: TRBD2; clone_size: NA; j_call: TRBJ2-2; v_call: TRBV11-3; cdr3_aa: CASSPGLASHTGELFF; cdr3_nt: TGTGCCAGCAGCCCAGGACTAGCGAGCCACACCGGGGAGCTGTTTTTT
d_call: NA; clone_size: many; j_call: TRBJ2-6; v_call: TRBV7-2; cdr3_aa: CASSLTGGAGGNWANVLTF; cdr3_nt: TGTGCCAGCAGCTTAACGGGTGGGGCAGGGGGGAACTGGGCCAACGTCCTGACTTTC
d_call: NA; clone_size: many; j_call: TRBJ2-2; v_call: TRBV7-2; cdr3_aa: CASSTRSKTATNTGELFF; cdr3_nt: TGTGCCAGCAGCACCCGGTCCAAGACTGCTACGAACACCGGGGAGCTGTTTTTT
d_call: TRBD2; clone_size: NA; j_call: TRBJ2-1; v_call: TRBV7-7; cdr3_aa: CASSLGLAGPGGYNEQFF; cdr3_nt: TGTGCCAGCAGTCTGGGACTAGCGGGCCCGGGGGGTTACAATGAGCAGTTCTTC
d_call: NA; clone_size: NA; j_call: TRBJ1-4; v_call: TRBV11-2; cdr3_aa: CASSTGRAEKLFF; cdr3_nt: TGTGCCAGCAGCACAGGGAGGGCCGAAAAACTGTTTTTT
d_call: TRBD2; clone_size: few; j_call: TRBJ2-1; v_call: TRBV5-1; cdr3_aa: CASSRGSLAGDRSYNEQFF; cdr3_nt: TGCGCCAGCAGCCGGGGGTCGCTAGCGGGAGATAGGTCCTACAATGAGCAGTTCTTC
d_call: NA; clone_size: NA; j_call: TRBJ1-5; v_call: TRBV7-2; cdr3_aa: CASANRDGHQPQHF; cdr3_nt: TGTGCCAGCGCGAACCGGGACGGCCATCAGCCCCAGCATTTT
d_call: NA; clone_size: few; j_call: TRBJ2-7; v_call: TRBV4-1; cdr3_aa: CASSQVNGRDIYEQYF; cdr3_nt: TGCGCCAGCAGCCAAGTGAATGGAAGGGACATATACGAGCAGTACTTC
d_call: NA; clone_size: few; j_call: TRBJ1-5; v_call: TRBV6-6; cdr3_aa: CASQGTPSLNQPQHF; cdr3_nt: TGTGCCAGCCAAGGGACTCCCTCATTAAATCAGCCCCAGCATTTT
d_call: NA; clone_size: few; j_call: TRBJ2-1; v_call: TRBV7-2; cdr3_aa: CASSPDFQGGQFF; cdr3_nt: TGTGCCAGCAGTCCAGATTTCCAGGGGGGGCAGTTCTTC
d_call: TRBD2; clone_size: NA; j_call: TRBJ2-3; v_call: TRBV24-1; cdr3_aa: CATSDFATSGSDTQYF; cdr3_nt: TGTGCCACCAGTGATTTTGCGACTAGCGGGAGTGATACGCAGTATTTT
d_call: TRBD2; clone_size: once; j_call: TRBJ2-4; v_call: TRBV19; cdr3_aa: CASSSGSRDIQYF; cdr3_nt: TGTGCCAGTAGTAGCGGGAGTCGTGACATTCAGTACTTC
d_call: NA; clone_size: few; j_call: TRBJ2-1; v_call: TRBV10-3; cdr3_aa: CAIRPRGHNEQFF; cdr3_nt: TGTGCCATCAGGCCTAGGGGCCACAATGAGCAGTTCTTC
d_call: NA; clone_size: NA; j_call: TRBJ2-1; v_call: TRBV11-1; cdr3_aa: CASSFQWVDEQFF; cdr3_nt: TGTGCCAGCAGCTTCCAATGGGTCGATGAGCAGTTCTTC
d_call: TRBD1; clone_size: NA; j_call: TRBJ2-3; v_call: TRBV12-3/TRBV12-4; cdr3_aa: CASSPGQAGDTQYF; cdr3_nt: TGTGCCAGCAGCCCGGGACAGGCTGGAGATACGCAGTATTTT
d_call: TRBD1; clone_size: few; j_call: TRBJ1-2; v_call: TRBV19; cdr3_aa: CASSEGTGVSGYTF; cdr3_nt: TGTGCCAGTAGTGAAGGGACAGGGGTCTCTGGCTACACCTTC
d_call: TRBD2; clone_size: few; j_call: TRBJ2-7; v_call: TRBV7-3; cdr3_aa: CASSTSGGVGYEQYF; cdr3_nt: TGTGCCAGCAGCACGAGCGGGGGGGTCGGCTACGAGCAGTACTTC
d_call: NA; clone_size: NA; j_call: TRBJ1-3; v_call: TRBV11-1; cdr3_aa: CASSLADGNTIYF; cdr3_nt: TGTGCCAGCAGCTTAGCGGATGGAAACACCATATATTTT
d_call: NA; clone_size: many; j_call: TRBJ2-5; v_call: TRBV11-2; cdr3_aa: CASSRITGSQETQYF; cdr3_nt: TGTGCCAGCAGCCGAATAACCGGGAGCCAAGAGACCCAGTACTTC
d_call: TRBD1; clone_size: NA; j_call: TRBJ1-2; v_call: TRBV6-2/TRBV6-3; cdr3_aa: CASSARGQSNYGYTF; cdr3_nt: TGTGCCAGCAGTGCTCGGGGACAGTCTAACTATGGCTACACCTTC
d_call: NA; clone_size: NA; j_call: TRBJ1-6; v_call: TRBV2; cdr3_aa: CASSEEGLSSPLHF; cdr3_nt: TGTGCCAGCAGTGAAGAGGGTCTCAGCTCACCCCTCCACTTT
d_call: NA; clone_size: many; j_call: TRBJ1-4; v_call: TRBV7-2; cdr3_aa: CASSLGGAGADEKLFF; cdr3_nt: TGTGCCAGCAGCTTAGGAGGCGCAGGGGCTGATGAAAAACTGTTTTTT
d_call: TRBD1; clone_size: few; j_call: TRBJ1-4; v_call: TRBV27; cdr3_aa: CASSLTGTGGGKLFF; cdr3_nt: TGTGCCAGCAGTTTGACCGGGACAGGGGGCGGAAAACTGTTTTTT
d_call: TRBD1; clone_size: NA; j_call: TRBJ2-4; v_call: TRBV7-2; cdr3_aa: CASSFEPGQGAPRAKNIQYF; cdr3_nt: TGTGCCAGCAGCTTCGAACCGGGACAGGGGGCCCCCCGAGCCAAAAACATTCAGTACTTC
d_call: NA; clone_size: many; j_call: TRBJ1-1; v_call: TRBV7-3; cdr3_aa: CASSSGTEAFF; cdr3_nt: TGTGCCAGCAGCTCCGGGACAGAAGCTTTCTTT
d_call: TRBD2; clone_size: once; j_call: TRBJ2-1; v_call: TRBV6-5; cdr3_aa: CASSYSNSGRLVSYNEQFF; cdr3_nt: TGTGCCAGCAGTTACTCGAATAGCGGGAGGTTGGTCTCCTACAATGAGCAGTTCTTC
d_call: NA; clone_size: NA; j_call: TRBJ2-7; v_call: TRBV6-6; cdr3_aa: CASSPPGLEQYF; cdr3_nt: TGTGCCAGCAGCCCTCCGGGCCTCGAGCAGTACTTC
d_call: NA; clone_size: NA; j_call: TRBJ2-7; v_call: TRBV6-2/TRBV6-3; cdr3_aa: CATRLSSTGIYAQYF; cdr3_nt: TGTGCCACACGCCTAAGTTCGACCGGAATCTACGCGCAGTACTTC
d_call: NA; clone_size: NA; j_call: TRBJ1-5; v_call: TRBV27; cdr3_aa: CASSFWQDGNQPQHF; cdr3_nt: TGTGCCAGCAGTTTTTGGCAGGATGGCAATCAGCCCCAGCATTTT
d_call: NA; clone_size: NA; j_call: TRBJ2-1; v_call: TRBV27; cdr3_aa: CASSLIPPSDRAYNEQFF; cdr3_nt: TGTGCCAGCAGTCTTATCCCTCCTAGCGACCGAGCCTACAATGAGCAGTTCTTC
d_call: NA; clone_size: NA; j_call: TRBJ1-2; v_call: TRBV11-3; cdr3_aa: CASSSRVGYGYTF; cdr3_nt: TGTGCCAGCAGCTCCAGGGTCGGGTATGGCTACACCTTC
d_call: NA; clone_size: NA; j_call: TRBJ2-1; v_call: TRBV12-3/TRBV12-4; cdr3_aa: CASSLGQQQFF; cdr3_nt: TGTGCCAGCAGTTTAGGGCAGCAGCAGTTCTTC
d_call: TRBD1; clone_size: NA; j_call: TRBJ2-3; v_call: TRBV20-1; cdr3_aa: CSAISGTGTDTQYF; cdr3_nt: TGCAGTGCTATCTCCGGGACAGGAACAGATACGCAGTATTTT
d_call: NA; clone_size: few; j_call: TRBJ2-1; v_call: TRBV7-2; cdr3_aa: CASSLILSMAGTYNEQFF; cdr3_nt: TGTGCCAGCAGCTTAATTTTGTCCATGGCGGGAACCTACAATGAGCAGTTCTTC
d_call: TRBD1; clone_size: many; j_call: TRBJ1-2; v_call: TRBV28; cdr3_aa: CASSLQRQGVYIYGYTF; cdr3_nt: TGTGCCAGCAGTTTACAGAGACAGGGAGTCTACATCTATGGCTACACCTTC
d_call: NA; clone_size: NA; j_call: TRBJ1-2; v_call: TRBV4-2; cdr3_aa: CASSQDSSAPAWGYTF; cdr3_nt: TGTGCCAGCAGCCAAGATAGTTCTGCCCCGGCCTGGGGCTACACCTTC
d_call: NA; clone_size: many; j_call: TRBJ2-6; v_call: TRBV12-3/TRBV12-4; cdr3_aa: CASSLSEAGANVLTF; cdr3_nt: TGTGCCAGCAGTTTATCTGAGGCTGGGGCCAACGTCCTGACTTTC
d_call: NA; clone_size: few; j_call: TRBJ2-3; v_call: TRBV7-2; cdr3_aa: CASNPVGLTSDTQYF; cdr3_nt: TGTGCCAGCAACCCGGTTGGGCTGACTTCAGATACGCAGTATTTT